This T cell receptor beta chain appears in the sequencing data of a study of regulatory T cells in long-lasting Graves disease (dated by TCRdb to the early 2020s). In the study overall: Persistent Graves' disease meant more than 5 years of antithyroid drug treatment with TSH receptor autoantibodies that stayed positive. Antithyroid drugs had been taken for ten to twelve years on average by persistent Graves' disease patients in the clinical cohort. A total of around 33 samples were covered by TCR sequencing, comprising approximately 13 persistent and roughly 20 newly diagnosed Graves' disease patients. Patients with persistent Graves' disease were compared with patients with newly diagnosed Graves' disease using TCR sequencing and RNA sequencing of peripheral blood. The study took place in China and was registered as a clinical trial. Findings and caveats that apply to the study as a whole: Peripheral blood alone was examined, since thyroid tissue, which constituted the primary lesion, could not be accessed. Compared with newly diagnosed patients, patients with persistent Graves' disease had lower TCR Shannon entropy and fewer highly expanded clones, which suggests clonal expansion. Persistent patients shared more public clonotypes among themselves (roughly 2,700) than newly diagnosed patients did (more than 950). Preferential use of TRBV28, TRBJ1-2 and TRBJ2-5 was observed in persistent disease, whereas TRBV20-1 and TRBJ2-1 were favored in newly diagnosed disease. As a limitation, the authors acknowledged that the small sample size may reduce accuracy. Sequencing and analysis were restricted to the TCR beta chain.

The sample holds a few counts of this clonotype. The target of this receptor is not known. No quality values exist for individual bases; no much larger clone is one base distant. Libraries were made using multiplex PCR. The sequencer listed for this sample is Illumina HiSeq 4000. TCR beta libraries were built with iRepertoire HTBI primers and Arm-PCR amplification of CDR3 regions. PCR products were gel purified before sequencing. The authors processed their data as follows. Across samples, about 63 TRBV and 13 to 15 TRBJ segments were identified and used for gene usage analysis of CDR3 amino acid clonotypes. Filtered high-quality paired reads were merged into contigs using COPE and FqMerger. BLAST was used to align contigs to IMGT TRBV, TRBD and TRBJ reference genes, and CDR3 was defined according to IMGT. Highly expanded clones were defined as clonotypes with a frequency above 0.1%. Shannon entropy was used to measure repertoire diversity, and the Gini coefficient was used to measure V-J evenness. Clonotypes shared by more than one individual were considered public. TCRdb cleaned the public reads at Q25 with fastp, built clones with MiXCR and kept in-frame beta chains. CDR3 protein sequences are deduplicated, and each keeps its most common genes and DNA. The V and J calls come from TCRdb's annotation, not from the publication. The sample table records 700,000 or so distinct CDR3 sequences; about 32% of these occur just once. Under 55% of the sample is in the top ten clones.

The time point label, as the study defines it: persistent/refractory GD, antithyroid drugs over 5 years with positive TRAb. For both TCR sequencing and RNA sequencing, RNA was extracted from PBMCs using TRIzol. The diagnosis of Graves' disease was made according to American Thyroid Association guidelines. Patients for the study were recruited at an endocrinology department in Xi'an, China. From each patient, approximately 10 milliliters of peripheral blood was collected into an EDTA anticoagulant tube. PBMCs were isolated by Ficoll Paque Plus density gradient separation without further T cell sorting. An Agilent 2100 Bioanalyzer and agarose gel were used to check RNA quality, and a NanoDrop 2000 was used to measure RNA concentration. Relative to germline, V is missing 6 bases and J is missing 2 bases, with 7 bases of the junction outside any gene match. The CDR3 runs 15 residues from the cysteine to the phenylalanine. The entry retains the CDR3 DNA only, 45 bases that are in frame from base 1. Per the germline V gene, MDHEN is the CDR1 and SYDVKM is the CDR2.

The sequence was collected from a female donor with Graves disease. The chain is made from TRBV28 and TRBJ1-1; the central 9 bases match TRBD1. The sequenced sample was peripheral blood mononuclear cells (PBMCs), obtained when the disease was refractory, from a patient treated with antithyroid drugs. The CDR3 protein is CASSGTGRGNTEAFF. The DNA sequence follows: TGTGCCAGCAGCGGGACAGGGAGGGGTAACACTGAAGCTTTCTTT.